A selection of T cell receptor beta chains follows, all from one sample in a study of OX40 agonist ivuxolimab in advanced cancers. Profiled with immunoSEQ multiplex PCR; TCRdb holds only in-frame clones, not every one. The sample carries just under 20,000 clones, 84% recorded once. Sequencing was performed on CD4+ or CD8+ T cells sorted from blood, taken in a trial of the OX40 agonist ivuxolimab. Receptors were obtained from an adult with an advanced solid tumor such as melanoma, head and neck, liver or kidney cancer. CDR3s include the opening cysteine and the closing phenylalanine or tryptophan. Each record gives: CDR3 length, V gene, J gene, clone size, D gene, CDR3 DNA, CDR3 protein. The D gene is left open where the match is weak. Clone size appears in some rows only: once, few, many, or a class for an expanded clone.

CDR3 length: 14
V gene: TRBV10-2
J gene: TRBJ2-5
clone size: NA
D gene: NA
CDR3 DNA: TGCGCCAGCAGTGTAGGAGAGTACCAAGAGACCCAGTACTTC
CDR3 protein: CASSVGEYQETQYF

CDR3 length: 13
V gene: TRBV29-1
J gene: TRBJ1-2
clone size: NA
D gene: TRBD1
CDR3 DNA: TGCAGCGTTGACCGGACAGGGGGCTATGGCTACACCTTC
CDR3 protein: CSVDRTGGYGYTF

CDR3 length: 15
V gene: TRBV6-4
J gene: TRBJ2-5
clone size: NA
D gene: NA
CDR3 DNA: TGTGCCAGCAGTGACGGAGACAGGCTACAAGAGACCCAGTACTTC
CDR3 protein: CASSDGDRLQETQYF

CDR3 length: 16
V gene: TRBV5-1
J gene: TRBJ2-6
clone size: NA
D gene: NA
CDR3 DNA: TGCGCCAGCAGCTTGATGTCGGGTGCTGGGGCCAACGTCCTGACTTTC
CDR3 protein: CASSLMSGAGANVLTF

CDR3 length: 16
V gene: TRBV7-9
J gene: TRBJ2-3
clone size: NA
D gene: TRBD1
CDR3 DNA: TGTGCCAGCAGCCCCAGGCGACAGGGATGGGTAGATACGCAGTATTTT
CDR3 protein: CASSPRRQGWVDTQYF

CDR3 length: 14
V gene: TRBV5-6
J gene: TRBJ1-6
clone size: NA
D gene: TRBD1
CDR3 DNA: TGTGCCAGCAGCTTGGGACAGGGGAATTCACCCCTCCACTTT
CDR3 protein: CASSLGQGNSPLHF

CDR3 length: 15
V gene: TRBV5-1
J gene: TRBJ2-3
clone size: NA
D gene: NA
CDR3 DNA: TGCGCCAGCAGGCGGGACGGGGGCGGTTCAGATACGCAGTATTTT
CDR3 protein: CASRRDGGGSDTQYF

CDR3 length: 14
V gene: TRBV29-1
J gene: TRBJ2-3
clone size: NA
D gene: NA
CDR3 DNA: TGCAGCGTTTCGGTGGGGGGTAGCACAGATACGCAGTATTTT
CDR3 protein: CSVSVGGSTDTQYF

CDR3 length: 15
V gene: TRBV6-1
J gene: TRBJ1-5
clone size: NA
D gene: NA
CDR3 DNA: TGTGCCAGCAGTAGGCTGGGTAGTAGCAATCAGCCCCAGCATTTT
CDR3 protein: CASSRLGSSNQPQHF

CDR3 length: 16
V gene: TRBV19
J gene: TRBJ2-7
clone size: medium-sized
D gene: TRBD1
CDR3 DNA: TGTGCCAGTACCCCGGGGCCGGGACAGGGGGCATCGGAGCAGTACTTC
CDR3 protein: CASTPGPGQGASEQYF

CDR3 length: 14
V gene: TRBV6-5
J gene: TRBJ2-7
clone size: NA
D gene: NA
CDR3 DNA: TGTGCCAGCAGGTTTCAGGGGTACGGCGACGAGCAGTACTTC
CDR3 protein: CASRFQGYGDEQYF

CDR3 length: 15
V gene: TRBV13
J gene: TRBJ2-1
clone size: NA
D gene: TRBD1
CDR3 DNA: TGTGCCAGCAGCAATCGGGACAGAGCCTACAATGAGCAGTTCTTC
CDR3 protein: CASSNRDRAYNEQFF

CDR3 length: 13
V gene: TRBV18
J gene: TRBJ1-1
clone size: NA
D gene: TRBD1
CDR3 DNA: TGTGCCAGCTCAAGGGACAGCCCCACTGAAGCTTTCTTT
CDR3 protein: CASSRDSPTEAFF

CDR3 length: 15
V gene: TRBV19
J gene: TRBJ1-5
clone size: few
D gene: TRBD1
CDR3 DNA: TGTGCCAGTAGGGCTGAGGGACAGGGCAATCAGCCCCAGCATTTT
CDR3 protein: CASRAEGQGNQPQHF

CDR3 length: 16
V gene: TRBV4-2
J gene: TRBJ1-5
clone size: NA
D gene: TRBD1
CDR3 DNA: TGTGCCAGCAGCATCGACAGGGGCCCGCGGAATCAGCCCCAGCATTTT
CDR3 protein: CASSIDRGPRNQPQHF

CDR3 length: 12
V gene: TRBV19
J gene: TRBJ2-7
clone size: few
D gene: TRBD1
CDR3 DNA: TGTGCCAGTAGCGACAGGGGCTACGAGCAGTACTTC
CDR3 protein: CASSDRGYEQYF

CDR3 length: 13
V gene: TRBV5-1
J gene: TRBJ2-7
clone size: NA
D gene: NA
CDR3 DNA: TGCGCCAGCAGCTTGGGAGGGTTTAGCGAGCAGTACTTC
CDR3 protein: CASSLGGFSEQYF

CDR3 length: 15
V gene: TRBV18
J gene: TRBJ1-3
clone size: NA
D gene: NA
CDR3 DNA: TGTGCCAGCTTTCGGGCAGTCGGCTCTGGAAACACCATATATTTT
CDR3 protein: CASFRAVGSGNTIYF

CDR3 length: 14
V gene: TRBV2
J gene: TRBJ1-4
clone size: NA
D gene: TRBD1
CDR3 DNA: TGTGCCAGCAGCGAGACAGGGGCGAGGGAAAAACTGTTTTTT
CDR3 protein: CASSETGAREKLFF

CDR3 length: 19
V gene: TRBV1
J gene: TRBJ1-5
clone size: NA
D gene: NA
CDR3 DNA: TGCACCAGCAGCCAAGATCTTACAGGGGTCTCTACCGACGATCAGCCCCAGCATTTT
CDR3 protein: CTSSQDLTGVSTDDQPQHF

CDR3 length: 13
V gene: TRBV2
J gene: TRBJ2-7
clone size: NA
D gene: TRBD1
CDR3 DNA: TGTGCCAGCAGCGGGGTGACAGGGAACGAGCAGTACTTC
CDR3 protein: CASSGVTGNEQYF

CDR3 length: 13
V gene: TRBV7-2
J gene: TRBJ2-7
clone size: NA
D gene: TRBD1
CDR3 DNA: TGTGCCAGCAGCTTAGACAGGGGGCGCGAGCAGTACTTC
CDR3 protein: CASSLDRGREQYF

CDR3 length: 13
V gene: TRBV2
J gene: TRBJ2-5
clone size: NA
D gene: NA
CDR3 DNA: TGTGCCAGCAGTGTTTCAGACAGTAAGACCCAGTACTTC
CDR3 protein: CASSVSDSKTQYF

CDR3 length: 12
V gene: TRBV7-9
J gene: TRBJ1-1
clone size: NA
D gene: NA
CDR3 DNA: TGTGCCAGCAGCTTAAAGGCAACTGAAGCTTTCTTT
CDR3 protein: CASSLKATEAFF

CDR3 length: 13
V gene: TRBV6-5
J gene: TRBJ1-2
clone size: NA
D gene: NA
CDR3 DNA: TGTGCCAGCAGAAAAGGGGGGTACTATGGCTACACCTTC
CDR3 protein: CASRKGGYYGYTF

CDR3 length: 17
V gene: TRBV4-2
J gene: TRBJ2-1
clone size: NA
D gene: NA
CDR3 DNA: TGTGCCAGCAGCCAAAGTAGCCAAGCGGGCTCCTACAATGAGCAGTTCTTC
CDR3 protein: CASSQSSQAGSYNEQFF

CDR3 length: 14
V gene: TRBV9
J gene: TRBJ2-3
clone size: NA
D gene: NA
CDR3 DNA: TGTGCCAGCAGCGTTGAGGGGTACACAGATACGCAGTATTTT
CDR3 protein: CASSVEGYTDTQYF

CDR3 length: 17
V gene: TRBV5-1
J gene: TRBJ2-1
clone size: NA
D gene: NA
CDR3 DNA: TGCGCCAGCAGCTTGGCCTCTTCGGTAGCAGGAGCCAATGAGCAGTTCTTC
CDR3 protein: CASSLASSVAGANEQFF

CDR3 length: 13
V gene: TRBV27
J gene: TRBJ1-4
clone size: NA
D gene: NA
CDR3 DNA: TGTGCCAGCAGTTTGCCTGGGACAGAAAAACTGTTTTTT
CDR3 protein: CASSLPGTEKLFF

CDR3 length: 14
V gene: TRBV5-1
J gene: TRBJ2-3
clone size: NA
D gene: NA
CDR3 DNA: TGCGCCAGCAGCTTGACTAGTGGCTCAGATACGCAGTATTTT
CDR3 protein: CASSLTSGSDTQYF

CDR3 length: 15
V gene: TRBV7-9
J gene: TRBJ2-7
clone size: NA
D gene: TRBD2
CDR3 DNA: TGTGCCAGCAGTTCGGGACTAGCGGGGCAGTACGAGCAGTACTTC
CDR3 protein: CASSSGLAGQYEQYF

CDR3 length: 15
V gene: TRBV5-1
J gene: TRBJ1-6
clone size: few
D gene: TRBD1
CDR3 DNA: TGCGCCAGCAGCTTGGGACAGGGACGTAATTCACCCCTCCACTTT
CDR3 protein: CASSLGQGRNSPLHF

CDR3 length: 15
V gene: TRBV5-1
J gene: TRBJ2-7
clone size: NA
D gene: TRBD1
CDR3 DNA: TGCGCCAGCAGCGGTACCGGGACAGGGGTCCACGAGCAGTACTTC
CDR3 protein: CASSGTGTGVHEQYF

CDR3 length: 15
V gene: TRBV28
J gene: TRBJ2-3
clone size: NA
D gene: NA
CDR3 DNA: TGTGCCAGCAGTCAACCAGGGCTGCTCACAGATACGCAGTATTTT
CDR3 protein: CASSQPGLLTDTQYF

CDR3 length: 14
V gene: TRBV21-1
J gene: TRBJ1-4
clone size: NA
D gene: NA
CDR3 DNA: TGTGCCAGCAGCACCCTGAATGCGGATGAAAAACTGTTTTTT
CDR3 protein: CASSTLNADEKLFF

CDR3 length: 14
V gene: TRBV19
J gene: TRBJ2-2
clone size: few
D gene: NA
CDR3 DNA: TGTGCCAGTAGTACTAGCCTTGGCACCGGGGAGCTGTTTTTT
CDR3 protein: CASSTSLGTGELFF

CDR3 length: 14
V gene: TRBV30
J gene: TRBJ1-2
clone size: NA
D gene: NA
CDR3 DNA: TGTGCCTGGAGTGTACACGGGGGCTTTAATGGCTACACCTTC
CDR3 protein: CAWSVHGGFNGYTF

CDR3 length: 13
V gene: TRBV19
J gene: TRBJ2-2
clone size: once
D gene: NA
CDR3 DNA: TGTGCCGGGACGGACCACAACACCGGGGAGCTGTTTTTT
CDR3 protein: CAGTDHNTGELFF

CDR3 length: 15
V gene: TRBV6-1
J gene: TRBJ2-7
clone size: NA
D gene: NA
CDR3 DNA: TGTGCCAGCAGTGAAATGTGGGAGAGCTCCTACGAGCAGTACTTC
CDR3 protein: CASSEMWESSYEQYF

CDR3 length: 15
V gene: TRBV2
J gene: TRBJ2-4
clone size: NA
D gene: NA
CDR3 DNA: TGTGCCAGCAGTGAAATTCCGGGAAACCAAAACATTCAGTACTTC
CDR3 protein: CASSEIPGNQNIQYF

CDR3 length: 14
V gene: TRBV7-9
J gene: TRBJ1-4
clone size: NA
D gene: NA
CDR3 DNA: TGTGCCAGCAGCTTGGTCGGGGGCAATGAAAAACTGTTTTTT
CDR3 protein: CASSLVGGNEKLFF

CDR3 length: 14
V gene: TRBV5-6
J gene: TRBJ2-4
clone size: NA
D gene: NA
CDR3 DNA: TGTGCCAGCAGCTCGGAAAGGCGGAAAAACATTCAGTACTTC
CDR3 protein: CASSSERRKNIQYF

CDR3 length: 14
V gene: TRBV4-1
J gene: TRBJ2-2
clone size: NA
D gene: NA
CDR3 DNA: TGCGCCACGGCTATTGAGGCGGGCACCGGGGAGCTGTTTTTT
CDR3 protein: CATAIEAGTGELFF

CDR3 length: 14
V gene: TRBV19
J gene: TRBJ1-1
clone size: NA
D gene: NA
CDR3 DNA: TGTGCCAGTAGTATTACGTTGGGAAACACTGAAGCTTTCTTT
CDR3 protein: CASSITLGNTEAFF

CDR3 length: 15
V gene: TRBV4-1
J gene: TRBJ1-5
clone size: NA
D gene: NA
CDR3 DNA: TGCGCCAGCAGCCAAGTCCCAGGGAGCAATCAGCCCCAGCATTTT
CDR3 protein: CASSQVPGSNQPQHF